A selection of T cell receptor beta chains follows, all from one sample in a study of cytomegalovirus exposure and HLA in healthy donors. Clones were read by immunoSEQ multiplex PCR, and TCRdb kept only the in-frame ones, dropping some. The repertoire includes some 130,000 clones, around 63% of them detected once, and about 9.1% sits in the top ten. The sequenced sample consisted of PBMCs. These receptors all stem from a man between 40 and 49 years old in good health and CMV-seropositive. The CDR3 runs from the conserved cysteine through the conserved F or W. A D gene is named only where the DNA matches it firmly. Clone size is given for some rows only: seen once, a few or many times, or a class if the clone is expanded.

TRBD1 | TRBJ1-6 | TRBV15 | . | TGTGCCACCGGCAGAGTGGGACAGGGGAATTCACCCCTCCACTTT | CATGRVGQGNSPLHF
TRBD2 | TRBJ2-1 | TRBV5-6 | many | TGTGCCAGCAGCTCGACTAGCGGGGGATTTGATGAGCAGTTCTTC | CASSSTSGGFDEQFF
. | TRBJ1-2 | TRBV9 | . | TGTGCCAGCAGTGAACCGGGCGGGTATGGCTACACCTTC | CASSEPGGYGYTF
TRBD2 | TRBJ2-1 | TRBV29-1 | . | TGCAGCGTCCAACTAGGGACTAGCACCTACAATGAGCAGTTCTTC | CSVQLGTSTYNEQFF
TRBD1 | TRBJ2-3 | TRBV5-4 | . | TGTGCCAGCAGATCCGCGGACAGGGCGGGAACAGATACGCAGTATTTT | CASRSADRAGTDTQYF
TRBD2 | TRBJ2-2 | TRBV19 | . | TGTGCCAGTAGTATTCGGGGGACTAGTCGTATGAGGCGCGCCGGGGAGCTGTTTTTT | CASSIRGTSRMRRAGELFF
TRBD2 | TRBJ2-4 | TRBV4-1 | . | TGCGCCAGCAGCCAAGGGCCAGCGGGGGGGCCCCAAAACATTCAGTACTTC | CASSQGPAGGPQNIQYF
. | TRBJ1-2 | TRBV27 | . | TGTGCCAGCACCCCCCGGGGAGGGGGGATCTATGGCTACACCTTC | CASTPRGGGIYGYTF
TRBD2 | TRBJ2-1 | TRBV19 | few | TGTGCCAGTAGTATAGATCGCCCCCTGGGCTGGACTAGCATCGTCTACAATGAGCAGTTCTTC | CASSIDRPLGWTSIVYNEQFF
. | TRBJ2-7 | TRBV27 | few | TGTGCCAGCAGAGAACAGGATAGGAGCTCCTACGAGCAGTACTTC | CASREQDRSSYEQYF
. | TRBJ2-3 | TRBV7-3 | . | TGTGCCAGCAGCCCTACCGGAGATACGCAGTATTTT | CASSPTGDTQYF
TRBD2 | TRBJ2-2 | TRBV10-3 | once | TGTGCCATCAGTGAGTCAAAGGGACTAGCGGGGGAGACCGGGGAGCTGTTTTTT | CAISESKGLAGETGELFF
TRBD1 | TRBJ2-7 | TRBV5-5 | . | TGTGCCAGCAGATTGACAGGGGGCTCCTACGAGCAGTACTTC | CASRLTGGSYEQYF
TRBD1 | TRBJ2-6 | TRBV25-1 | . | TGTGCCAGCAGTGAACAGGGGGCTTATGGGGCCAACGTCCTGACTTTC | CASSEQGAYGANVLTF
. | TRBJ1-2 | TRBV29-1 | . | TGCAGCGTTCGTCCCGGGACATTTGGCTACACCTTC | CSVRPGTFGYTF
TRBD1 | TRBJ1-5 | TRBV19 | . | TGTGCCAGTAGCCGGGACAGGGGCGACCATAGCAATCAGCCCCAGCATTTT | CASSRDRGDHSNQPQHF
TRBD1 | TRBJ2-1 | TRBV7-9 | once | TGTGCCAGCTCACAGGGGACCAATGAGCAGTTCTTC | CASSQGTNEQFF